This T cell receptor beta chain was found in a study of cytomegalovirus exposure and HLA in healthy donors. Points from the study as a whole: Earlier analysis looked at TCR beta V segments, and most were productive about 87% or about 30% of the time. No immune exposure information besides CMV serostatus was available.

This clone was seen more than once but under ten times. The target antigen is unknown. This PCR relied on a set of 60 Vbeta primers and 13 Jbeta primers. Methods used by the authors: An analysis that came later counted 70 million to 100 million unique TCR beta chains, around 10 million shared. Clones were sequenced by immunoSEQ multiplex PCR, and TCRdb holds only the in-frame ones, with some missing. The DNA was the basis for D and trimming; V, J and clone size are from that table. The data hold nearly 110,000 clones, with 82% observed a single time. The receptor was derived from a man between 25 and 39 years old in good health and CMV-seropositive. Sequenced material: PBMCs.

CDR3 sequence: CASLTGTRTRETQYF. The CDR3 nucleotides read TGTGCCAGCTTAACCGGGACTCGGACTCGGGAGACCCAGTACTTC. The V gene is TRBV2, the J gene TRBJ2-5, with D maybe TRBD2 (6 bases). The CDR3 length is 15 residues. Germline V CDR1 and CDR2: SNHLY, FYNNEI. V lost 8 bases and J 5 bases, leaving 21 bases between the germline ends.